Included here is one T cell receptor beta chain sequence, with context. The clone's antigen remains unknown. No much larger clone is present one base from it, and per-base qualities are unavailable. This sample stems from a study of identical twins (dated by TCRdb to the mid-2010s). A note on the overall study: To test whether fetal clonotypes persist, this study deep-sequenced TCR alpha and beta repertoires from monozygotic twins, from unrelated adults of various ages, and from cord blood. Replicate twin experiments were performed at different times using different library preparation protocols to rule out contamination.

What the study reported, not specific to this receptor: Fewer insertions were carried by abundant cord blood beta clonotypes; a weaker similar trend was observed in young adult naive repertoires, while no such trend was observed in memory repertoires. Out-of-frame TCR alpha sharing in monozygotic twins was systematically underestimated by recombination models, whereas sharing between unrelated individuals was in agreement with the recombination models. Because the same donors could not be followed over many years, conclusions were based on cross-sectional statistical analysis. Compared with coincidental sharing between unrelated individuals, out-of-frame TCR alpha sequences shared between twins had an excess of sequences with low generation probability. Invariant T cells such as MAIT and iNKT could partly confound zero-insertion analyses, though diverse VJ usage argued against this for most clonotypes. Excess twin sharing in beta out-of-frame sequences was weaker because fewer shared sequences lowered the signal-to-noise ratio.

Measured from the cysteine to the phenylalanine, the CDR3 is 13 residues long. The only DNA kept is the CDR3, 39 bases in frame from the first base. The V and J ends are trimmed by 1 base and 6 bases, leaving 10 bases between them. CDR1 is given as SEHNR and CDR2 as FQNEAQ, both from the germline V gene (reference sequence). Every donor was a healthy Caucasian. The researchers also sequenced three unrelated adults who were not twins: a male aged 18 to 30, a male aged 50 to 59, and a female aged 50 to 59. Using Miltenyi CD45RO+ enrichment and human naive T-cell isolation kits, memory (CD45RO+) and naive T cells were isolated from PBMC. The library was built by means of 5' RACE. The sample was run on an Illumina HiSeq 2000. A universal primer binding site was introduced by template switching, and a unique molecular identifier was present in the final cDNA, enabling accurate counting of TCR cDNA molecules. Specific primers in the conserved constant-segment region were used to synthesize first-strand cDNA for TCR alpha and beta chains. Each cDNA library was double barcoded, with a SMART-Mk sample barcode plus Illumina barcodes, to control for contamination. Two successive PCR steps introduced TruSeq adapter sequences along with Illumina sample barcodes. TCR alpha and beta cDNA libraries were sequenced on the Illumina HiSeq platform with custom primers. The published analysis was carried out like this. MiGEC was used to process raw reads and extract unique molecular identifiers, and MiXCR was used to find CDR3 positions. Recombination models were inferred per individual with the repgenHMM and IGoR tools using an EM algorithm. The analysis of shared clonotypes was done with the tcR package in R, with sharing normalized by the product of cloneset sizes. To study raw recombination free of thymic and clonal selection effects, out-of-frame nonproductive sequences were analyzed. TCRdb itself trimmed the public reads at Q25 with fastp, ran MiXCR and retained productive beta chains. Rows are combined by CDR3 protein, so each entry shows the most common genes and DNA. These V and J calls originate from TCRdb's pipeline instead of the authors' own analysis. The sample table contains approximately 410,000 distinct CDR3 sequences; only one count was recorded for less than 20% of them. The ten largest clones represent roughly 12% of the sample.

Material: naive T cells sorted from blood. The meaning of the sample's cell subset or site label: cells isolated with a human naive T-cell isolation kit. The chain joins TRBV7-9 to TRBJ2-7, with TRBD2 tentatively as D gene (6 bases match). This sequence originates from a middle-aged man in good health. The CDR3 region reads CASSLVSGGEQYF. The DNA sequence is given as TGTGCCAGCAGCTTAGTATCCGGGGGCGAGCAGTACTTC.